Listed below are T cell receptor beta chains from one sample, sequenced in a study of T cell repertoires in cytomegalovirus infection. MiXCR was run by TCRdb on the reads, yielding one entry per CDR3 protein. This table holds roughly 500,000 distinct CDR3 sequences, about 33% found once. These TCRs' antigens remain unknown. Sequences were derived from cultured PBMCs, sampled from culture after CMV antigen stimulation. The receptors originated from a human donor in good health (CMV status not recorded). Some clones in this sample may be carry-over from other donors' samples. CDR3s leave out the opening cysteine and the closing phenylalanine or tryptophan. Size is stated for part of the rows, as once, few or many counts, or as a class when the clone is expanded.

j_call clone_size v_call cdr3_aa
TRBJ1-1 many TRBV7-2 ASSLAPGTAEAF
TRBJ1-2 few TRBV7-8 ASSLARTGTPGYGYT
TRBJ2-3 . TRBV7-6 ASSLVHTSTDTQY
TRBJ2-7 . TRBV27 ASSQGLLAGDGYEQY
TRBJ2-5 few TRBV7-2 ASSLDPLGTQY
TRBJ1-2 . TRBV12-3/TRBV12-4 ASSFEFQGRRFGYT
TRBJ1-1 . TRBV4-2 ASSQVPGEGEAF
TRBJ2-1 . TRBV24-1 ATSDLSGGSYNEQF
TRBJ2-1 . TRBV14 ASSQRSVSYNEQF
TRBJ1-5 . TRBV11-2 ASSLDLERRKKNQPQH
TRBJ2-3 few TRBV28 ASSSRDRHTDTQY
TRBJ1-5 . TRBV6-2/TRBV6-3 ASSFFSKGKNNQPQH
TRBJ1-1 . TRBV28 ASSLLGTGVEAF
TRBJ1-5 few TRBV12-3/TRBV12-4 ASSLRRGGNQPQH